These T cell receptor beta chains were read from a single sample in a study of Ad26.COV2.S vaccination and SARS-CoV-2 variants. Sequencing was performed with immunoSEQ multiplex PCR; in TCRdb, only in-frame clones are kept and a portion is missing. This sample has approximately 300,000 clones, with roughly 84% found just once. The specimen comprised peripheral blood, sampled in a trial of Ad26.COV2.S vaccine versus placebo. These receptors all come from a person between 18 and 59 years old who received the Ad26.COV2.S COVID-19 vaccine or a placebo. CDR3s include the opening cysteine and the closing phenylalanine or tryptophan. D genes are given only for firm matches. For some rows the clone size is stated as once, few or many, or as a class when expanded; others skip it.

>TRBV7-2|TRBD1|TRBJ1-2|NA
TGTGCCAGCAGCTTAGCCCAAGACAGGGGATGGGGCTACACCTTC
CASSLAQDRGWGYTF
>TRBV15|TRBD1|TRBJ1-2|NA
TGTGCCACCAGCGGCAGAAGGGGGCTCGATGGCTACACCTTC
CATSGRRGLDGYTF
>TRBV2|NA|TRBJ1-5|once
TGTGCCAGCACCATCACCATCGGGATGGAGCCCCAGCATTTT
CASTITIGMEPQHF
>TRBV10-3|NA|TRBJ1-2|NA
TGTGCCATCAGTTTCCAGGGAGACTATGGCTACACCTTC
CAISFQGDYGYTF
>TRBV29-1|NA|TRBJ1-1|NA
TGCAGCGTTGGTGCCGGGTGGACTGAAGCTTTCTTT
CSVGAGWTEAFF
>TRBV6-5|NA|TRBJ1-2|once
TGTGCCAGCAGTTACTATCCCGGGGCGGGGTATGGCTACACCTTC
CASSYYPGAGYGYTF
>TRBV29-1|NA|TRBJ1-4|NA
TGCAGCGTACGGGACACGAGAACTAATGAAAAACTGTTTTTT
CSVRDTRTNEKLFF
>TRBV2|TRBD1|TRBJ1-2|NA
TGTGCCAGCACGGGACAGGGATTGGGTGGCTACACCTTC
CASTGQGLGGYTF
>TRBV6-4|NA|TRBJ2-3|NA
TGTGCCAGCAGTGCCCAAGCGGGCGGCACAGATACGCAGTATTTT
CASSAQAGGTDTQYF
>TRBV11-2|NA|TRBJ2-2|NA
TGTGCCAGCAGCCCGCTGGGGGCGAACACCGGGGAGCTGTTTTTT
CASSPLGANTGELFF
>TRBV6-5|NA|TRBJ2-7|NA
TGTGCCAGCAGTTACGACAGGGACTTCTACGAGCAGTACTTC
CASSYDRDFYEQYF
>TRBV5-6|NA|TRBJ1-5|few
TGTGCCAGCTTTAACTGGGGGGGCAATCAGCCCCAGCATTTT
CASFNWGGNQPQHF
>TRBV29-1|NA|TRBJ2-1|NA
TGCAGCGTCGGTGAGGGCGAGCAGTTCTTC
CSVGEGEQFF
>TRBV6-5|NA|TRBJ2-3|NA
TGTGCCAGCAGAAGGGGATGGGATACGCAGTATTTT
CASRRGWDTQYF
>TRBV4-1|TRBD1|TRBJ1-5|once
TGCGCCAGCAGCCAATTGGGACAGGGGAGCAATCAGCCCCAGCATTTT
CASSQLGQGSNQPQHF
>TRBV11-1|TRBD1|TRBJ2-1|NA
TGTGCCAGCAACTCCGGGACAGGGGCCTCCAATGAGCAGTTCTTC
CASNSGTGASNEQFF
>TRBV9|NA|TRBJ1-4|NA
TGTGCCAGCAGCGTAGGGACATCGGGTGAAAAACTGTTTTTT
CASSVGTSGEKLFF
>TRBV5-6|TRBD1|TRBJ2-2|NA
TGTGCCAGCATCACCAGCCGGACAGGTGATCACGGGGAGCTGTTTTTT
CASITSRTGDHGELFF
>TRBV5-1|NA|TRBJ1-1|few
TGCGCCAGCAGCCCCCTTACCCGACAGACAACCAGGGGCACTGAAGCTTTCTTT
CASSPLTRQTTRGTEAFF
>TRBV3-1/TRBV3-2|NA|TRBJ1-1|NA
TGTGCCAGCAGCCTCCTTGAGGGGACTGAAGCTTTCTTT
CASSLLEGTEAFF
>TRBV29-1|NA|TRBJ1-2|NA
TGCAGCGTTGAATATTCCACCGCGGGGGGCTACACCTTC
CSVEYSTAGGYTF
>TRBV2|NA|TRBJ2-7|once
TGTGCCAGCAGACCACTGGGTGAGACCTACGAGCAGTACTTC
CASRPLGETYEQYF
>TRBV6-2/TRBV6-3|NA|TRBJ2-7|NA
TGTGCCAGCAGTTACGATGAGAACGGACCTACTGTCGAGCAGTACTTC
CASSYDENGPTVEQYF
>TRBV7-9|TRBD1|TRBJ1-2|NA
TGTGCCAGCAGCTCAACACAGGGGTACGGTGGCTACACCTTC
CASSSTQGYGGYTF
>TRBV19|NA|TRBJ1-1|NA
TGTGCCAGTAGTAGTTGGAGCCTCTTCGCCACTGAAGCTTTCTTT
CASSSWSLFATEAFF
>TRBV7-2|NA|TRBJ1-2|once
TGTGCCAGCAGCTCGAGCGGGGGGTACTATGGCTACACCTTC
CASSSSGGYYGYTF
>TRBV7-2|NA|TRBJ1-6|NA
TGTGCCAGCAGCTCATTCTCTAGGCCCCTCCACTTT
CASSSFSRPLHF
>TRBV5-6|TRBD1|TRBJ1-2|few
TGTGCCAGCAGTCCGAATCCTAATCGCCAGGGGGCAACCTTC
CASSPNPNRQGATF
>TRBV10-3|NA|TRBJ2-3|NA
TGTGCCATCCGACGGAGGAGAGAGGATACGCAGTATTTT
CAIRRRREDTQYF